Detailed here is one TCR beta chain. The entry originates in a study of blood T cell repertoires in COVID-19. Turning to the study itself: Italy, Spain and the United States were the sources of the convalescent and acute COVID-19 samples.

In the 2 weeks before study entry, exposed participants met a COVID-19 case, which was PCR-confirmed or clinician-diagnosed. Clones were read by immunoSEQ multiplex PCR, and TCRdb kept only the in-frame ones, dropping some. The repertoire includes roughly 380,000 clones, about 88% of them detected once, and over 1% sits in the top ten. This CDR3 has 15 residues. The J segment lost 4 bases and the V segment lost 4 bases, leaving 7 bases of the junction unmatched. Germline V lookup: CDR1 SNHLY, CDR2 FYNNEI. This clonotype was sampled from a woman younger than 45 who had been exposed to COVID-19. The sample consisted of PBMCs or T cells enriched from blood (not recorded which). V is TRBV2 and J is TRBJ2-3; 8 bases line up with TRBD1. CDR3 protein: CASSVGRGRSDTQYF. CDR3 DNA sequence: TGTGCCAGCAGTGTAGGCAGGGGGCGCTCAGATACGCAGTATTTT.